The 3 T cell receptor beta chains below come from one sample, sequenced in a study of T cells in Graves' hyperthyroidism and ophthalmopathy. Template material for amplifying TCR beta CDR3 regions consisted of RNA transcripts. First-round RT-PCR of the TCR CDR3 relied on the HTBI primer set. Each CDR3 protein gets one entry after TCRdb re-called the multiplex PCR reads with MiXCR. This sample yields 650,000 to 700,000 distinct CDR3 sequences, of which 15% to 20% are seen a single time; around 15% belongs to the top ten. Sequencing was performed on blood. The receptors stem from a man aged 50-60 years with Graves' hyperthyroidism.

This clonotype has just one count. The CDR3 coding sequence is TGTGCCAGCAGCCGGTGGGGCTACACCTTC. Its translation: CASSRWGYTF. V and J are TRBV28 and TRBJ1-2; D is undetermined. This CDR3 comprises 10 residues. The V end lost 6 bases, the J end lost 8 bases, and 7 bases lay between the germline ends. From germline, CDR1 is MDHEN and CDR2 SYDVKM.

This clonotype appeared a few times. The chain combines TRBV19 with TRBJ2-3, with 11 bases identical to TRBD2. This CDR3 has 17 residues. With 5 bases clipped from V and 0 bases from J, the junction kept 7 bases outside the gene matches. The germline V gene has CDR1 LNHDA and CDR2 SQIVND (reference sequence). The CDR3 spells CASSPMTSGASTDTQYF. DNA for the CDR3: TGTGCCAGTAGTCCGATGACTAGCGGGGCTAGCACAGATACGCAGTATTTT.

This clonotype has at least ten counts. The rearrangement links TRBV5-5 to TRBJ2-5; D is unresolved. Germline V gene data show CDR1 as SGHKS and CDR2 as YYEKEE (reference sequence). V was cut by 4 bases and J by 5 bases, with 9 bases left in between. The CDR3 has 12 amino acids. CDR3 loop: CASSLHGETQYF. The DNA for the CDR3 is TGTGCCAGCAGCCTCCACGGGGAGACCCAGTACTTC.